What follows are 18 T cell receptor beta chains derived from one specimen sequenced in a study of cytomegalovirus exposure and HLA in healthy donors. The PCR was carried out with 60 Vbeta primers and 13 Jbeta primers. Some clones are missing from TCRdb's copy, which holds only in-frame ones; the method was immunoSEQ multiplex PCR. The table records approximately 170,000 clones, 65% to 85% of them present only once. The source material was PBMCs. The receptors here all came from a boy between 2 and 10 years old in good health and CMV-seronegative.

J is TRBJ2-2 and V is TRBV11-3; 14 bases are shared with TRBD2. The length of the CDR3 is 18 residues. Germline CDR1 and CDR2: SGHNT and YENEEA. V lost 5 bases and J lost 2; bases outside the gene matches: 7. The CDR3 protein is CASSKTSGGAFNTGELFF. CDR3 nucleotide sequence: TGTGCCAGCAGCAAGACTAGCGGGGGGGCCTTTAACACCGGGGAGCTGTTTTTT.

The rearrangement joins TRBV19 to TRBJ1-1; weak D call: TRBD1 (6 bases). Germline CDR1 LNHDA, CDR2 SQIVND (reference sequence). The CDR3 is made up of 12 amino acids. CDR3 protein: CATRGHRTEAFF. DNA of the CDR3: TGTGCTACGCGGGGGCATCGTACTGAAGCTTTCTTT.

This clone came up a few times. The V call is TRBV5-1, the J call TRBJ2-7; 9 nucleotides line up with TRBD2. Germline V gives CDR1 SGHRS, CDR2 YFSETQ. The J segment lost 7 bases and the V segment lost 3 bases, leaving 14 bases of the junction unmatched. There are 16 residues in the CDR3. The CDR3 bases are TGCGCCAGCAGCTGGGAGGTGGCGGGAGGGCCATTTGAGCAGTACTTC. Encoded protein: CASSWEVAGGPFEQYF.

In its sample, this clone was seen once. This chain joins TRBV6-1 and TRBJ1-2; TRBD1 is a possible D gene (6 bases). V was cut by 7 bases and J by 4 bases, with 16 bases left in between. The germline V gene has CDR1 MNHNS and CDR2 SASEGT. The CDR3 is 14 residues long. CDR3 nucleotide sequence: TGTGCCAGCACGGTCCGGATGGACAGCTATGGCTACACCTTC. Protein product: CASTVRMDSYGYTF.

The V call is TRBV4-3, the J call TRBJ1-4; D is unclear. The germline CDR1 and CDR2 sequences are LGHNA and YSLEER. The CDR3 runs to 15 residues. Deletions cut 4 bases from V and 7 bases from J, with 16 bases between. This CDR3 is CASSRGLPAGEKLFF. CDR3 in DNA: TGCGCCAGCAGCCGAGGGCTCCCGGCGGGTGAAAAACTGTTTTTT.

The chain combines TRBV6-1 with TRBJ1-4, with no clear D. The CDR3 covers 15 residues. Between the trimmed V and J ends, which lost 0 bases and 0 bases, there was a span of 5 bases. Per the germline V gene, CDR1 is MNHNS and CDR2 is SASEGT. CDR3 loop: CASSEAGATNEKLFF. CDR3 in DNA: TGTGCCAGCAGTGAAGCGGGAGCAACTAATGAAAAACTGTTTTTT.

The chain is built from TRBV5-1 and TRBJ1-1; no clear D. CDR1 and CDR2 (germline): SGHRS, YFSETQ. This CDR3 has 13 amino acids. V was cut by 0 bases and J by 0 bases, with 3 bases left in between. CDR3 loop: CASSLVVNTEAFF. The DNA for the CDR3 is TGCGCCAGCAGCTTGGTCGTGAACACTGAAGCTTTCTTT.

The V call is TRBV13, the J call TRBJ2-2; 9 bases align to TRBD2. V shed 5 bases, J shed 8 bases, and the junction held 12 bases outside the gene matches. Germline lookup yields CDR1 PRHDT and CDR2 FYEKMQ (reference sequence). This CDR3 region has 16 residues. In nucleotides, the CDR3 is TGTGCCAGCAGCCCAGGGGTTCCTAGCGGGATTGGGGAGCTGTTTTTT. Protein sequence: CASSPGVPSGIGELFF.

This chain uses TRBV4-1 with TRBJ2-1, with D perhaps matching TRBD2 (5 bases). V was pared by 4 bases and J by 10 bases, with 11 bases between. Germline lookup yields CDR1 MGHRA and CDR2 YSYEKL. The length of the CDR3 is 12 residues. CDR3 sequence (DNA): TGCGCCAGCAGCCCCACTAGTAGCGAGCAGTTCTTC. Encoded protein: CASSPTSSEQFF.

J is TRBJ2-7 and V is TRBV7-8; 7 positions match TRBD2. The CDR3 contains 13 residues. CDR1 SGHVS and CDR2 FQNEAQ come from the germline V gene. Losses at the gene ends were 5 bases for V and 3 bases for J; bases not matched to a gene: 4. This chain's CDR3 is CASSPTSSYEQYF. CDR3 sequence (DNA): TGTGCCAGCAGCCCGACTAGCAGCTACGAGCAGTACTTC.

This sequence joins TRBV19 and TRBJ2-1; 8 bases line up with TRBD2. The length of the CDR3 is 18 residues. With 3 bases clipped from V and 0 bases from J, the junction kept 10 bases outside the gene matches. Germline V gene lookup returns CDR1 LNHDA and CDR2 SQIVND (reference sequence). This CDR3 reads CASSILGGRRSSYNEQFF. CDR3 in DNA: TGTGCCAGTAGTATTTTAGGCGGGAGGCGCAGCTCCTACAATGAGCAGTTCTTC. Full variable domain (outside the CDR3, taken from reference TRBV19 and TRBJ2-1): DGGITQSPKYLFRKEGQNVTLSCEQNLNHDAMYWYRQDPGQGLRLIYYSQIVNDFQKGDIAEGYSVSREKKESFPLTVTSAQKNPTAFYLCASSILGGRRSSYNEQFFGPGTRLTVL.

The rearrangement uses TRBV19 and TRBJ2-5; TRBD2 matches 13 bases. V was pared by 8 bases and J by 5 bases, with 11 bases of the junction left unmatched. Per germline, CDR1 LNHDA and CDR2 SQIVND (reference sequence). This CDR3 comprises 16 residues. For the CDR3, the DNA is TGTGCCAGTCGTAGACTAGCGGGAGGTCGCGGGGAGACCCAGTACTTC. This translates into CASRRLAGGRGETQYF.

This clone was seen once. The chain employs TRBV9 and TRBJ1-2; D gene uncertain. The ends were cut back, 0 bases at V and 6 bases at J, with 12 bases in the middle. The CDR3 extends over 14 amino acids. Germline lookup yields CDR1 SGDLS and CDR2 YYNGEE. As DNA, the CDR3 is TGTGCCAGCAGCGTAGACTCAGGTTGGGATGGCTACACCTTC. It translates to CASSVDSGWDGYTF.

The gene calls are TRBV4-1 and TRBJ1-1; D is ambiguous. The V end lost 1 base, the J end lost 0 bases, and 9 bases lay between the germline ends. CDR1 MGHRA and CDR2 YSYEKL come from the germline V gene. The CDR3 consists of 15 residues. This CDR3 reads CASSQVGAMNTEAFF. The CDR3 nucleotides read TGCGCCAGCAGCCAAGTGGGAGCGATGAACACTGAAGCTTTCTTT.

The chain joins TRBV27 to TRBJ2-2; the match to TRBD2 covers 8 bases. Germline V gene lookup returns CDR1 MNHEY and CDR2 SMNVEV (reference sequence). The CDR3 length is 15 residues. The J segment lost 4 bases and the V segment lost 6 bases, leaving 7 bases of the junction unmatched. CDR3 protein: CASSSGLAPTGELFF. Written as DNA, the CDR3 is TGTGCCAGCAGCTCCGGACTAGCTCCCACCGGGGAGCTGTTTTTT.

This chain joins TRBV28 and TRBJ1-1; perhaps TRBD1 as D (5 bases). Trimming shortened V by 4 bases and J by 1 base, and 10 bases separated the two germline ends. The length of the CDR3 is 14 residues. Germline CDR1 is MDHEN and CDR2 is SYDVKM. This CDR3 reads CASSWWGGNTEAFF. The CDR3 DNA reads TGTGCCAGCAGTTGGTGGGGGGGGAACACTGAAGCTTTCTTT. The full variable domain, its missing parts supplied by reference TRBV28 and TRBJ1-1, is DVKVTQSSRYLVKRTGEKVFLECVQDMDHENMFWYRQDPGLGLRLIYFSYDVKMKEKGDIPEGYSVSREKKERFSLILESASTNQTSMYLCASSWWGGNTEAFFGQGTRLTVV.

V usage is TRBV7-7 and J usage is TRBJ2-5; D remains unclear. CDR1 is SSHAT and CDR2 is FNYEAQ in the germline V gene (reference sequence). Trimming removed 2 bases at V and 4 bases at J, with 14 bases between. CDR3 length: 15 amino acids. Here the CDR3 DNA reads TGTGCCAGCAGCTTATCCCTAGGAGTTGGAGAGACCCAGTACTTC. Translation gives CASSLSLGVGETQYF.

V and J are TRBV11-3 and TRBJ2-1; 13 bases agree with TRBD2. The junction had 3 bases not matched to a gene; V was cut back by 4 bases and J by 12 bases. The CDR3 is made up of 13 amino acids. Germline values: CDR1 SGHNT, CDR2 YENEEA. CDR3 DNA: TGTGCCAGCAGCTCCAGACTAGCGGGAGGGCAGTTCTTC. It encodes CASSSRLAGGQFF.